The clone carrying this T cell receptor beta chain was observed a single time. Patients at the Seattle site were enrolled during active infection and followed longitudinally. This CDR3 region has 13 residues. Deletions cut 6 bases from V and 8 bases from J, with 16 bases between. Germline V gene lookup returns CDR1 ENHRY and CDR2 SYGVKD. The sample comes from a study of blood T cell repertoires in COVID-19. At the level of the study: Sites in the United States, Italy and Spain provided acute and convalescent COVID-19 samples.

TCRdb keeps only in-frame clones here, not all; method: immunoSEQ multiplex PCR. The sample shows roughly 350,000 clones, over 75% of them seen only once. The receptor was isolated from a woman aged 30 to 39 with COVID-19, enrolled during active disease. Material: peripheral blood. The chain uses TRBV10-3 and TRBJ1-2; D possibly corresponds to TRBD1 (5 bases). CDR3 coding DNA: TGTGCCATCAGCCCCGGGACTGGGGAAGGCTACACCTTC. Its protein product is CAISPGTGEGYTF.